This T cell receptor beta chain was captured by sequencing in a study of shared T cell receptors in the human thymus. The CDR3 length is 14 residues. The V and J ends lost 6 bases and 0 bases respectively, with 11 bases between them. Germline CDR1 reads SGHTA; CDR2 reads FQGNSA. Assay used: immunoSEQ multiplex PCR; TCRdb lists only in-frame clones, some missing. There are around 730,000 clones in the sample; around 85% occur only once, and 0.008% to 0.011% lies in the top ten. This sample was shared with a second study, whose subject was human thymus T cells. As that study records: Donation was from healthy Finnish infants who were having corrective surgery that addressed congenital heart defects. Corrective cardiac operations yielded the resected thymus tissue. An apparent bias in V and J gene usage was seen in thymic and blood repertoires. Related reports documented highly overlapping thymic repertoires among unrelated individuals.

What was sequenced was thymocytes. This receptor was identified in a girl under three years old with a congenital heart defect. The chain joins TRBV7-2 to TRBJ1-2, with D hard to call. The CDR3 is CASSRLEANYGYTF. In DNA form, the CDR3 reads TGTGCCAGCAGTCGACTCGAAGCTAACTATGGCTACACCTTC.